This is a list of T cell receptor beta chains from one sample in a study of T-cell reconstitution after alpha-beta-depleted transplantation in children. TCRdb re-called the PCR reads with MiXCR, one entry per CDR3 protein. The table includes around 76,000 distinct CDR3 sequences, about a sixth detected once. The sequenced sample was PBMCs, mostly from graft donor cells, obtained 360 days after TCRalphabeta/CD19-depleted stem cell transplant. These receptors all stem from a male patient aged 2 to 9 who had a stem cell transplant for acute lymphoblastic leukemia, so the T cells may come from the graft donor. Each CDR3 is given with its conserved first and last residue. Fields, in order: V gene, D gene, J gene, clone size, CDR3 protein, CDR3 DNA. The D gene is left open where the match is weak. Only some rows state a clone size, as once, few, many or a class for expanded clones.

>TRBV12-3/TRBV12-4|TRBD1|TRBJ2-2|few
CASSSGGAVPENTGELFF
TGTGCCAGCAGTTCAGGGGGCGCGGTCCCTGAGAACACCGGGGAGCTGTTTTTT
>TRBV4-1|TRBD1|TRBJ1-2|many
CASSQKDRADYGYTF
TGCGCCAGCAGCCAGAAGGACAGGGCTGACTATGGCTACACCTTC
>TRBV20-1|-|TRBJ2-7|-
CSARGSRGLGISYEQYF
TGCAGTGCTAGAGGATCCAGGGGCTTGGGGATTTCCTACGAGCAGTACTTC
>TRBV7-8|-|TRBJ2-1|few
CASSSSGTYNEQFF
TGTGCCAGCAGCTCATCAGGGACCTACAATGAGCAGTTCTTC
>TRBV10-3|-|TRBJ1-5|-
CAISDRQTNQPQHF
TGTGCCATCAGTGACCGGCAGACCAATCAGCCCCAGCATTTT
>TRBV10-3|TRBD1|TRBJ1-1|few
CAIRGQGMNTEAFF
TGTGCCATCAGAGGACAGGGGATGAACACTGAAGCTTTCTTT
>TRBV12-3/TRBV12-4|TRBD2|TRBJ2-1|many
CASTFTSGSSYNEQFF
TGTGCCAGCACCTTCACTAGCGGGAGCTCCTACAATGAGCAGTTCTTC
>TRBV10-3|TRBD1|TRBJ2-5|-
CATLGTGQETQYF
TGTGCCACCCTCGGGACAGGCCAAGAGACCCAGTACTTC
>TRBV4-1|-|TRBJ2-3|many
CASSQDLGTDTQYF
TGCGCCAGCAGCCAAGATTTAGGCACAGATACGCAGTATTTT
>TRBV7-2|-|TRBJ2-5|many
CASSLGAGSRAQYF
TGTGCCAGCAGCTTAGGAGCAGGCTCAAGGGCCCAGTACTTC
>TRBV5-1|-|TRBJ2-4|-
CASSLSVNFGDIQYF
TGCGCCAGCAGCTTGAGCGTGAACTTTGGAGACATTCAGTACTTC
>TRBV3-1|TRBD2|TRBJ2-1|few
CASSQALGGENEQFF
TGTGCCAGCAGCCAAGCCCTGGGAGGGGAAAATGAGCAGTTCTTC
>TRBV20-1|TRBD2|TRBJ2-1|-
CSAREAGGPWEQFF
TGCAGTGCTAGGGAAGCGGGAGGGCCCTGGGAGCAGTTCTTC
>TRBV29-1|-|TRBJ1-1|-
CSVESIVEAFF
TGCAGCGTTGAAAGTATTGTTGAAGCTTTCTTT
>TRBV5-1|-|TRBJ1-5|-
CASSLTGHPNQPQHF
TGCGCCAGCAGCCTTACCGGACATCCAAATCAGCCCCAGCATTTT
>TRBV20-1|TRBD2|TRBJ2-1|-
CSVTSGKSYNEQFF
TGCAGTGTTACAAGCGGGAAGTCCTACAATGAGCAGTTCTTC
>TRBV10-3|-|TRBJ1-5|many
CAISESAPQPQHF
TGTGCCATCAGTGAGTCGGCCCCCCAGCCCCAGCATTTT
>TRBV29-1|-|TRBJ2-2|few
CSVRRPANTGELFF
TGCAGCGTCCGACGCCCTGCGAACACCGGGGAGCTGTTTTTT
>TRBV7-9|-|TRBJ1-1|-
CASSFQYTEAFF
TGTGCCAGCAGCTTCCAGTACACTGAAGCTTTCTTT
>TRBV10-3|-|TRBJ1-2|-
CAISVTGSYGYTF
TGTGCCATCAGTGTTACAGGGTCCTATGGCTACACCTTC
>TRBV5-1|-|TRBJ2-1|-
CASSPGLGSYNEQFF
TGCGCCAGCAGTCCTGGACTGGGCTCCTACAATGAGCAGTTCTTC
>TRBV7-9|-|TRBJ2-7|-
CASSPQQGTTYEQYF
TGTGCCAGCAGCCCACAGCAGGGGACTACCTACGAGCAGTACTTC
>TRBV7-9|TRBD1|TRBJ2-7|-
CASSLVQGNYEQYF
TGTGCCAGCAGCTTAGTACAGGGGAACTACGAGCAGTACTTC
>TRBV12-3/TRBV12-4|-|TRBJ2-1|-
CASRFSGNSYNEQFF
TGTGCCAGCAGATTTAGCGGTAACTCCTACAATGAGCAGTTCTTC
>TRBV6-5|-|TRBJ1-2|many
CASSYSRGQGTPNYGYTF
TGTGCCAGCAGTTACTCGAGAGGCCAGGGGACGCCTAACTATGGCTACACCTTC
>TRBV6-5|-|TRBJ2-3|-
CASSYALRSTDTQYF
TGTGCCAGCAGTTACGCATTGAGGAGCACCGATACGCAGTATTTT
>TRBV27|-|TRBJ2-7|few
CASSLSRQATYYEQYF
TGTGCCAGCAGTTTATCCCGACAGGCGACCTACTACGAGCAGTACTTC
>TRBV6-5|TRBD2|TRBJ2-1|-
CASSYSRGLAYNEQFF
TGTGCCAGCAGTTACTCCAGGGGACTAGCGTACAATGAGCAGTTCTTC
>TRBV7-9|-|TRBJ2-1|many
CASSRKGTLEQFF
TGTGCCAGCAGCCGGAAAGGGACCTTAGAGCAGTTCTTC
>TRBV4-1|-|TRBJ2-6|-
CASSQAPLQGSGANVLTF
TGCGCCAGCAGCCAAGCCCCCCTACAGGGTTCTGGGGCCAACGTCCTGACTTTC
>TRBV7-8|TRBD2|TRBJ2-3|-
CASSVQSTSGRAIDTQYF
TGTGCCAGCAGCGTACAATCGACTAGCGGGAGGGCGATAGATACGCAGTATTTT
>TRBV7-9|TRBD2|TRBJ2-5|-
CASSQTSGRGETQYF
TGTGCCAGCAGCCAGACTAGCGGGAGAGGGGAGACCCAGTACTTC
>TRBV12-3/TRBV12-4|-|TRBJ1-5|once
CASSPTSTGQPQHF
TGTGCCAGCAGCCCGACAAGTACGGGTCAGCCCCAGCATTTT
>TRBV12-3/TRBV12-4|TRBD1|TRBJ1-4|-
CASSFPQGNEKLFF
TGTGCCAGCAGTTTCCCACAGGGGAATGAAAAACTGTTTTTT
>TRBV12-3/TRBV12-4|-|TRBJ2-3|-
CASSFYLDGGTDTQYF
TGTGCCAGCAGTTTCTATCTAGACGGAGGCACAGATACGCAGTATTTT
>TRBV4-2|TRBD2|TRBJ2-7|many
CASSQEAGGPAYEQYF
TGTGCCAGCAGCCAAGAAGCGGGAGGGCCGGCCTACGAGCAGTACTTC
>TRBV6-5|TRBD2|TRBJ2-3|few
CASSYGRAGGTDTQYF
TGTGCCAGCAGTTACGGGAGGGCGGGGGGCACAGATACGCAGTATTTT
>TRBV13|-|TRBJ2-1|-
CASRELGYNEQFF
TGTGCCAGCAGGGAGCTGGGCTACAATGAGCAGTTCTTC
>TRBV7-9|-|TRBJ1-6|few
CASSEVLSPLHF
TGTGCCAGCAGCGAAGTATTGTCACCCCTCCACTTT
>TRBV6-1|-|TRBJ2-4|many
CASSELGNIQYF
TGTGCCAGCAGTGAATTGGGGAACATTCAGTACTTC
>TRBV5-6|-|TRBJ2-1|-
CASSFLDSPYNEQFF
TGTGCCAGCAGCTTCCTGGATTCTCCCTACAATGAGCAGTTCTTC
>TRBV7-6|-|TRBJ1-1|-
CASSVQPWNTEAFF
TGTGCCAGCAGCGTCCAGCCTTGGAACACTGAAGCTTTCTTT
>TRBV20-1|-|TRBJ1-4|few
CSARKQGSTNEKLFF
TGCAGTGCTAGAAAGCAGGGATCGACTAATGAAAAACTGTTTTTT
>TRBV15|-|TRBJ1-1|many
CATSVGWTEAFF
TGTGCCACCAGCGTTGGATGGACTGAAGCTTTCTTT
>TRBV11-2|TRBD2|TRBJ2-3|few
CASSSRLAGSRDTQYF
TGTGCCAGCAGCTCCCGACTAGCGGGTAGCCGGGATACGCAGTATTTT
>TRBV20-1|-|TRBJ2-1|few
CSARINYNEQFF
TGCAGTGCCCGGATTAATTACAATGAGCAGTTCTTC
>TRBV12-3/TRBV12-4|-|TRBJ2-1|few
CASSLDGLPYNEQFF
TGTGCCAGCAGTTTAGATGGACTACCCTACAATGAGCAGTTCTTC
>TRBV12-3/TRBV12-4|-|TRBJ2-4|few
CASSFGAIQYF
TGTGCCAGCAGTTTCGGGGCCATTCAGTACTTC
>TRBV12-3/TRBV12-4|TRBD1|TRBJ2-7|few
CASRQTGVSEQYF
TGTGCCAGCAGACAGACAGGGGTATCCGAGCAGTACTTC
>TRBV6-6|-|TRBJ1-5|few
CASSYGVNQPQHF
TGTGCCAGCAGTTACGGGGTAAATCAGCCCCAGCATTTT
>TRBV5-1|TRBD2|TRBJ2-7|-
CASSLVGGREQYF
TGCGCCAGCAGCTTGGTGGGAGGGCGCGAGCAGTACTTC
>TRBV4-2|TRBD1|TRBJ1-4|few
CASSLQGAKEKLFF
TGTGCCAGCAGCCTACAGGGGGCCAAAGAAAAACTGTTTTTT
>TRBV6-5|TRBD2|TRBJ2-3|few
CASSYFRTSGTDTQYF
TGTGCCAGCAGTTACTTCCGGACTAGCGGCACAGATACGCAGTATTTT
>TRBV7-9|TRBD2|TRBJ2-7|few
CASSLRREGEEQYF
TGTGCCAGCAGCTTACGGCGGGAGGGCGAAGAGCAGTACTTC
>TRBV5-1|-|TRBJ2-7|many
CASSFTPSYEQYF
TGCGCCAGCAGCTTTACACCGAGCTACGAGCAGTACTTC
>TRBV5-1|-|TRBJ2-2|-
CASSLSGPGELFF
TGCGCCAGCAGCTTGAGCGGGCCAGGGGAGCTGTTTTTT
>TRBV18|TRBD2|TRBJ2-5|-
CASSPRTSTRETQYF
TGTGCCAGCTCACCAAGGACTAGTACACGGGAGACCCAGTACTTC
>TRBV4-2|TRBD2|TRBJ2-1|few
CASSLGTSGRNEQFF
TGTGCCAGCAGCCTAGGGACTAGCGGGAGGAATGAGCAGTTCTTC
>TRBV7-8|TRBD2|TRBJ2-7|-
CASSASGSFPYEQYF
TGTGCCAGCAGCGCTAGCGGGAGTTTCCCCTACGAGCAGTACTTC
>TRBV5-1|TRBD2|TRBJ2-5|many
CASSPPTAGGTQYF
TGCGCCAGCAGCCCCCCGACAGCGGGGGGGACCCAGTACTTC